The clone carrying this T cell receptor (beta chain) was seen at least ten times. Its matching antigen is unknown. This CDR3 is built from 15 residues. Germline V gene data show CDR1 as SGHRS and CDR2 as YFSETQ. Between the trimmed V and J ends, which lost 3 bases and 3 bases, there was a span of 16 bases. These data come from a study of tumor and adjacent non-tumor tissue in lung cancer. A modified ARM-PCR protocol with three rounds of nested PCR amplified TCRbeta. MiXCR, run by TCRdb on the multiplex PCR reads, gives a single entry per CDR3 protein. The sample consists of approximately 79,000 distinct CDR3 sequences, roughly 72% of them appearing once. General observations from the study: Tumor TCR diversity, when higher, was linked to shorter survival.

This sample's RNA came from whole unsorted tissue. The clonotype originates from a woman in her thirties or forties with non-small cell lung cancer. Sequencing was performed on lung tumor tissue. The chain links TRBV5-1 to TRBJ2-7; D uncertain. As DNA, the CDR3 is TGCGCCAGCAGCTCGGAAGCTACCACCATCTACGAGCAGTACTTC. This encodes CASSSEATTIYEQYF.